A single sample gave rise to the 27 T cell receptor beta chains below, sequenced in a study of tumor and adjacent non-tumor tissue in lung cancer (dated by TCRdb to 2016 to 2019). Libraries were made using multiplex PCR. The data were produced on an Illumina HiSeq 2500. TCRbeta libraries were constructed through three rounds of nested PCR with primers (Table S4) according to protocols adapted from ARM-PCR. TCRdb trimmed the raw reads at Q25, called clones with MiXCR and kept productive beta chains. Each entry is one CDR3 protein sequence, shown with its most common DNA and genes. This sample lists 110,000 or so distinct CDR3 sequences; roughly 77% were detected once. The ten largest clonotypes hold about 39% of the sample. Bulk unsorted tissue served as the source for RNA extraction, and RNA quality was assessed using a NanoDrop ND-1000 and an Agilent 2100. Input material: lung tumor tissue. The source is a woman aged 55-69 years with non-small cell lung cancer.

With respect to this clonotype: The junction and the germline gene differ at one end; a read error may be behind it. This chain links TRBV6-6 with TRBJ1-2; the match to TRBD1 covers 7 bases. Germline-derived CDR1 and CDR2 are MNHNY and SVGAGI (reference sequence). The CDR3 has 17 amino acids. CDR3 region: CASSYSADRNRTHGYTF. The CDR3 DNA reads TGTGCCAGCAGTTACTCTGCGGACAGGAACAGGACTCATGGCTACACTTTC.

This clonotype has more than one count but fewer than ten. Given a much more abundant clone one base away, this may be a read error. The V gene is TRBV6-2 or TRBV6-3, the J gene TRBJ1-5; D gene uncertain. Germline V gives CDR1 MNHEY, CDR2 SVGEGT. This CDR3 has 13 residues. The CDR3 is CASTLWVDQTQHF. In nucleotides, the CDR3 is TGTGCCAGCACTCTCTGGGTGGATCAGACCCAGCATTTT.

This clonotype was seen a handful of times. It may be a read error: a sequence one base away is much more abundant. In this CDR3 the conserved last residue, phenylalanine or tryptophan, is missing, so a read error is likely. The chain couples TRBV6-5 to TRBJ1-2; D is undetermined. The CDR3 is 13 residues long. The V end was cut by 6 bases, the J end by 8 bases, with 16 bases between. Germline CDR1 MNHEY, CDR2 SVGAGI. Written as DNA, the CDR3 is TGTGCCAGCAGCCCGGACCTTGGAGGCGGCTACACCTCC. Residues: CASSPDLGGGYTS.

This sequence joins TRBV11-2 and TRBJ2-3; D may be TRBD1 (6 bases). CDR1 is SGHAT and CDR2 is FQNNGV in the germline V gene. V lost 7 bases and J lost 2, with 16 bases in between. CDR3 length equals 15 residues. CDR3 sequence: CASNRTEGTTDTQYF. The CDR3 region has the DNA TGTGCCAGCAACCGGACAGAGGGGACCACAGATACGCAGTATTTT.

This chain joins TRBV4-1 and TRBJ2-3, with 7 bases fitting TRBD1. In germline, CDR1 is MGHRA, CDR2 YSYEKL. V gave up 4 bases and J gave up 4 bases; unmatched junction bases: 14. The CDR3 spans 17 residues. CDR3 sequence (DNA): TGCGCCAGCAGCCCTAGATTGACAGGGAATGGCGCAGATACGCAGTATTTT. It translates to CASSPRLTGNGADTQYF.

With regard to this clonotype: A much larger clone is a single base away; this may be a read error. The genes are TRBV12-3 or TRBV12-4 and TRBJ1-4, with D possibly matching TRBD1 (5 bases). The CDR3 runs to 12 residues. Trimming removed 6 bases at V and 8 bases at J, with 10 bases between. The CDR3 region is CASRLTVEKLFF. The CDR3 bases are TGTGCCAGCAGACTGACAGTCGAAAAACTGTTTTTT.

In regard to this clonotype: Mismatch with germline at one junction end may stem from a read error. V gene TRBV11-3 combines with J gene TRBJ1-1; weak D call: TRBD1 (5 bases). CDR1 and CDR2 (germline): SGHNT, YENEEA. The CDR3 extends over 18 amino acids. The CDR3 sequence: CASSLIGQPGRMITEAFF. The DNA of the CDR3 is TGTGCAAGCAGCTTAATTGGGCAGCCGGGACGGATGATCACTGAAGCTTTCTTT.

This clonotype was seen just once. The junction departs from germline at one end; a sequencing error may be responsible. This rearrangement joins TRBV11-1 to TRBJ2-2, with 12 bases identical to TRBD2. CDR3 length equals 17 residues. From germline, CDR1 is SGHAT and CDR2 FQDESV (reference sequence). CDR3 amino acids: CASSPRLAGEFTGELFF. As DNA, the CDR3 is TGCGCCAGCAGCCCGCGACTAGCGGGAGAATTCACCGGGGAGCTGTTTTTC.

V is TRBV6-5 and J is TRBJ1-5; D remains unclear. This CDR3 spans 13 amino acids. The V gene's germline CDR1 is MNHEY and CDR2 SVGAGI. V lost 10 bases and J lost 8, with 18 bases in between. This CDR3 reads CANRNTFGEPQHF. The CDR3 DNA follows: TGTGCCAACAGAAATACATTCGGGGAGCCCCAGCATTTT.

As DNA, the CDR3 is TGTGCCAGCAGCTCCTGGGGGACATGGGTGAATTCGATGACAGATACGCAGTATTTT. Translating it yields CASSSWGTWVNSMTDTQYF. The chain carries TRBV5-4 and TRBJ2-3, with D maybe TRBD1 (6 bases). From germline, CDR1 is SGHNT and CDR2 YYREEE (reference sequence). The CDR3 length is 19 residues. V lost 3 bases and J lost 3, with 26 bases in between.

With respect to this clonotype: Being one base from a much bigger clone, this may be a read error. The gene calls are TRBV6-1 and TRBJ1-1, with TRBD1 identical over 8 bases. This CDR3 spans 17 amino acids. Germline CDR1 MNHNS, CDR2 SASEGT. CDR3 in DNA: TGTGCCAGCAGTGTTCCCCAAGGGACAGGAATGAACATTGAAGCTTTCTTT. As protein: CASSVPQGTGMNIEAFF.

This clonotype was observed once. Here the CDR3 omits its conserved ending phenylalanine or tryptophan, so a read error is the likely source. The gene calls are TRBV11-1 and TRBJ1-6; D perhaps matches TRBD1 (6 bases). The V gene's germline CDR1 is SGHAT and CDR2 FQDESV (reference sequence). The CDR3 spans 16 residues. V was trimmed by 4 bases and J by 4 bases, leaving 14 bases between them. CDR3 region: CASSYNGQSYNSPLHI. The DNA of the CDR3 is TGTGCCAGCAGCTACAACGGACAGTCTTATAATTCACCCCTCCACATT.

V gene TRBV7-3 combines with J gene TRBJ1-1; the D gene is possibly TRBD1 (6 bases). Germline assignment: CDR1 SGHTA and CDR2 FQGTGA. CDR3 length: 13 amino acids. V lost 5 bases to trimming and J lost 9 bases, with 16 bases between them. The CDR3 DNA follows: TGTGCCAGCAGCATCGACGCACAGGGCCAAGCTTTCTTT. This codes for CASSIDAQGQAFF.

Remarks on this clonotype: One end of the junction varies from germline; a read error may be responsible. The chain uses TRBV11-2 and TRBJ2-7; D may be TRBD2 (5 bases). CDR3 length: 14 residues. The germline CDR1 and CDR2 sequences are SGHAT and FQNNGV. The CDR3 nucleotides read TGTGCAAGCAGTTCGGACCGCGGAGGATACGAACAGTACTTC. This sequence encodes CASSSDRGGYEQYF. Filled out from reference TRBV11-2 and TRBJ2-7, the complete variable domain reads EAGVAQSPRYKIIEKRQSVAFWCNPISGHATLYWYQQILGQGPKLLIQFQNNGVVDDSQLPKDRFSAERLKGVDSTLKIQPAKLEDSAVYLCASSSDRGGYEQYFGPGTRLTVT.

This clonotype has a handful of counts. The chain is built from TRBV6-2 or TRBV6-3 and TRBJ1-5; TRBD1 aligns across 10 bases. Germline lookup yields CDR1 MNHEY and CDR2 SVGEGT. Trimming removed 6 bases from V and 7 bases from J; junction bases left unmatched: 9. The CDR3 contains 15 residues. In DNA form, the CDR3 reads TGTGCCAGCAGACTCGGGACAGGGGACTGGCAGCCCCAGCATTTT. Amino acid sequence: CASRLGTGDWQPQHF.

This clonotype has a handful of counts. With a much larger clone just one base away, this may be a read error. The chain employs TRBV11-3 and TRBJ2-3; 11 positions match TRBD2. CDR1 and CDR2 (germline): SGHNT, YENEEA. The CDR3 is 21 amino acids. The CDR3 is CASSLDSRLAGGPIITGTQYF. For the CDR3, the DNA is TGTGCCAGCAGCTTAGATTCGAGGCTAGCGGGGGGCCCAATTATCACAGGTACGCAGTATTTT.

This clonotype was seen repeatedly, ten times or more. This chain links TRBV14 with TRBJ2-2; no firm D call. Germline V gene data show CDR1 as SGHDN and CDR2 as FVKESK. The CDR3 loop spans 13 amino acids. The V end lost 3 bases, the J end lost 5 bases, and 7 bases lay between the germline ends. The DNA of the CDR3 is TGTGCCAGCAGCCATGGTAGGACCGGGGAGCTGTTTTTT. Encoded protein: CASSHGRTGELFF.

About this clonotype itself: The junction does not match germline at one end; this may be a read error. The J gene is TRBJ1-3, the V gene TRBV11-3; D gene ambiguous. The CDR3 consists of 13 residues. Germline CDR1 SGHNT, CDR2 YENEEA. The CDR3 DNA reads TGTGCCAGTAGGTCTGATACCGGAAACGCCATATATTTT. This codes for CASRSDTGNAIYF.

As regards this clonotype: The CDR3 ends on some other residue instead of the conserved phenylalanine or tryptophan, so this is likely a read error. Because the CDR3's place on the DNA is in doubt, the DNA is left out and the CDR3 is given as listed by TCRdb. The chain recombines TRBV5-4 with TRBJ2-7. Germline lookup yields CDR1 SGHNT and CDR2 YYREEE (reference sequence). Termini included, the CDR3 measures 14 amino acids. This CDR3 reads CASSLEQFSYEQYL.

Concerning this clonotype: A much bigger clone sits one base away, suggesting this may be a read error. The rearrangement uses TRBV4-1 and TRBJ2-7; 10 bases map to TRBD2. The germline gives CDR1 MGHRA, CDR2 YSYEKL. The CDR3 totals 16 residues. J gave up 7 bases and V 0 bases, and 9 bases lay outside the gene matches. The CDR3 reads CASSQECLAGDNEQYF. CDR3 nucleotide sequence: TGCGCCAGCAGCCAAGAGTGCCTAGCGGGAGACAATGAGCAGTACTTC.

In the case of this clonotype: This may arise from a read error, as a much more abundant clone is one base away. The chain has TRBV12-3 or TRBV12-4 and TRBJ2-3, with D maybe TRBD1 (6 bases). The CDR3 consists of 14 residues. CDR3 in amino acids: CASSLGARTDMQYF. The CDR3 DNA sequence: TGTGCCAGCAGCTTGGGGGCCCGCACAGATATGCAGTATTTT.

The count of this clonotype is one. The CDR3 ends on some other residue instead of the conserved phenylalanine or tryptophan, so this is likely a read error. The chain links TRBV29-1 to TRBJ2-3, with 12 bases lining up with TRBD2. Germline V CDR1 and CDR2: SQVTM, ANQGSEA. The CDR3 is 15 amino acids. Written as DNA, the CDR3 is TGCAGTGTTCGGACTAGCGGGACCGAAGACAATACGCAGTATATT. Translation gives CSVRTSGTEDNTQYI.

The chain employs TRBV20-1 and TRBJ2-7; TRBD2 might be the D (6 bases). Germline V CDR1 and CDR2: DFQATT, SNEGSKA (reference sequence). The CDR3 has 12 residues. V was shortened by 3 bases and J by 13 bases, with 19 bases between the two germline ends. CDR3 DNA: TGCAGTGCTAGCGGACTAACGGGGGAACGATACTTC. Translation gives CSASGLTGERYF.

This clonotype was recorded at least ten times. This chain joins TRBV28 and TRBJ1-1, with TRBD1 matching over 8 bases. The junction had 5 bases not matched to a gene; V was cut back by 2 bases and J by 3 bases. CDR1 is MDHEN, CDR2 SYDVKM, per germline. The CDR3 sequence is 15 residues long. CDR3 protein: CASSLHRGGDTEAFF. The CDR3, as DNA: TGTGCCAGCAGTTTACACAGGGGGGGGGACACTGAAGCTTTCTTT.

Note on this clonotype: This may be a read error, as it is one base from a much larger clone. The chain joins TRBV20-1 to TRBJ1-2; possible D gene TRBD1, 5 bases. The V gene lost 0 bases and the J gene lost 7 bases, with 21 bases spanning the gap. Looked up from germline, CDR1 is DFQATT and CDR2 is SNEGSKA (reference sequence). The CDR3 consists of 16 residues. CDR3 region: CSARDARVGDRGGYTF. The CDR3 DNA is TGCAGTGCTAGAGATGCGCGGGTAGGGGATAGGGGTGGCTACACCTTC.

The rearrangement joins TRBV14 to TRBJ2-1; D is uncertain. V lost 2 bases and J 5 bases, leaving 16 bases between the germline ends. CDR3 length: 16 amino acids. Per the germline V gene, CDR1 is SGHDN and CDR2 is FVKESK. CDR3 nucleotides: TGTGCCAGCAGCCAAAAATGCGGAAAACGAGACAATGAGCAGTTCTTC. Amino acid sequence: CASSQKCGKRDNEQFF.

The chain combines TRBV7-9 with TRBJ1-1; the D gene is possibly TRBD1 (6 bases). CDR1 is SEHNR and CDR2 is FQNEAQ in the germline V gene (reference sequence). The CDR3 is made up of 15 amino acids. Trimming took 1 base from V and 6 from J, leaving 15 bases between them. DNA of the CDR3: TGTGCCAGCAGCTTAGAAGGAGTCAGGGGAGCTGAAGCTTTCTTT. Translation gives CASSLEGVRGAEAFF.